Shown below are 29 T cell receptor beta chains from a single sample sequenced in a study of T cell responses to AZD1222 COVID-19 vaccine. Sequencing was performed with immunoSEQ multiplex PCR; in TCRdb, only in-frame clones are kept and a portion is missing. The repertoire holds 140,000 to 150,000 clones, with approximately 88% as singletons. The sequencing used peripheral blood, collected on day 0 of AZD1222 vaccination. The receptors stem from an adult in good health.

This clone was found once. It may be a read error: a sequence one base away is much more abundant. The rearrangement joins TRBV10-3 to TRBJ1-5; D is perhaps TRBD1 (5 bases). The CDR3 sequence is 16 residues long. Between the trimmed V and J ends, which lost 0 bases and 5 bases, there was a span of 14 bases. Germline V CDR1 and CDR2: ENHRY, SYGVKD. CDR3 residues: CAISESSWGSDQPQHF. Written as DNA, the CDR3 is TGTGCCATCAGTGAGTCTTCTTGGGGCAGCGATCAGCCCCAGCATTTT.

This chain connects TRBV24-1 to TRBJ1-1, with 7 nucleotides matching TRBD1. CDR1 and CDR2 from the germline V gene are KGHDR and SFDVKD. The CDR3 loop spans 13 amino acids. V shed 7 bases and J 7 bases; nucleotides not matched to a gene: 8. CDR3 region: CATRKGQGGEAFF. The CDR3 DNA follows: TGTGCCACCAGAAAGGGGCAGGGGGGTGAAGCTTTCTTT.

CDR3 protein: CASSFDGLNNEQFF. In DNA form, the CDR3 reads TGCGCCAGCAGCTTTGACGGATTGAACAATGAGCAGTTCTTC. The chain combines TRBV5-1 with TRBJ2-1; no clear D. V lost 2 bases to trimming and J lost 5 bases, with 11 bases between them. The CDR3 loop spans 14 amino acids. Germline CDR1 SGHRS, CDR2 YFSETQ.

The CDR3 region is CASRGLAGGDGTDTQYF. CDR3 sequence (DNA): TGTGCCAGCAGGGGACTAGCGGGGGGAGATGGCACAGATACGCAGTATTTT. The chain uses TRBV2 and TRBJ2-3, with 15 bases fitting TRBD2. The germline CDR1 and CDR2 sequences are SNHLY and FYNNEI. V lost 6 bases and J lost 1; bases outside the gene matches: 5. The CDR3 extends over 17 amino acids.

This chain connects TRBV9 to TRBJ2-1; 11 nucleotides align to TRBD2. This CDR3 is 15 amino acids long. Germline V gene data show CDR1 as SGDLS and CDR2 as YYNGEE. The junction had 4 bases not matched to a gene; V was cut back by 4 bases and J by 4 bases. The CDR3 reads CASSRSGGDYNEQFF. CDR3 bases: TGTGCCAGCAGCCGTAGCGGGGGGGATTACAATGAGCAGTTCTTC. The variable domain in full, with the rest retrieved from reference TRBV9 and TRBJ2-1, is DSGVTQTPKHLITATGQRVTLRCSPRSGDLSVYWYQQSLDQGLQFLIQYYNGEERAKGNILERFSAQQFPDLHSELNLSSLELGDSALYFCASSRSGGDYNEQFFGPGTRLTVL.

The gene calls are TRBV12-3 or TRBV12-4 and TRBJ2-3; D gene ambiguous. The CDR3 extends over 12 amino acids. Between the trimmed V and J ends, which lost 2 bases and 4 bases, there was a span of 4 bases. CDR3 nucleotide sequence: TGTGCCAGCAGTTTACGAGCAGATACGCAGTATTTT. Its protein is CASSLRADTQYF.

The rearrangement links TRBV28 to TRBJ1-1; tentative D call: TRBD1 (5 bases). V was trimmed by 8 bases and J by 4 bases, leaving 14 bases between them. CDR1 is MDHEN, CDR2 SYDVKM, per germline. The CDR3 length is 13 residues. CDR3 sequence reads: CASSEAGPTEAFF. DNA for the CDR3: TGTGCCAGCTCAGAGGCAGGGCCCACTGAAGCTTTCTTT.

The chain carries TRBV24-1 and TRBJ1-2; 7 bases fit TRBD1. Trimming took 2 bases from V and 7 from J; bases not matched to a gene: 9. The CDR3 runs 15 residues. CDR1 and CDR2 (germline): KGHDR, SFDVKD. CDR3 in amino acids: CATSDWRGPVCGYTF. CDR3 DNA sequence: TGTGCCACCAGTGATTGGAGGGGGCCGGTATGTGGCTACACCTTC.

The chain joins TRBV4-2 to TRBJ2-3, with a weak D call TRBD2 (5 bases). CDR1 and CDR2 (germline): LGHNA, YNFKEQ. The CDR3 sequence is 17 residues long. The V and J ends lost 1 base and 5 bases respectively, with 19 bases between them. This chain's CDR3 is CASSQVNGVTWGDTQYF. The CDR3, as DNA: TGTGCCAGCAGCCAAGTTAACGGGGTCACGTGGGGAGATACGCAGTATTTT.

The chain carries TRBV6-5 and TRBJ1-4; 10 nucleotides align to TRBD1. The CDR3 length is 15 residues. Looked up from germline, CDR1 is MNHEY and CDR2 is SVGAGI. Trimming removed 4 bases from V and 7 bases from J; junction bases left unmatched: 6. The CDR3 protein is CASSLGTGVGEKLFF. The CDR3 DNA is TGTGCCAGCAGTTTAGGGACAGGGGTTGGTGAAAAACTGTTTTTT.

CDR3 sequence reads: CASSSNLGAYEQYF. Here the CDR3 DNA reads TGCGCCAGCAGTTCTAACCTCGGAGCCTACGAGCAGTACTTC. The chain links TRBV5-1 to TRBJ2-7; D gene uncertain. The V gene lost 5 bases and the J gene lost 2 bases, with 14 bases spanning the gap. The length of the CDR3 is 14 residues. CDR1 and CDR2 (germline): SGHRS, YFSETQ.

The rearrangement links TRBV24-1 to TRBJ1-1, with 8 bases lining up with TRBD1. From germline, CDR1 is KGHDR and CDR2 SFDVKD. The CDR3 loop spans 16 amino acids. V lost 5 bases and J lost 3; bases outside the gene matches: 10. The CDR3: CATSVLGQGWDTEAFF. The CDR3 DNA sequence: TGTGCCACCAGTGTCCTCGGACAGGGCTGGGACACTGAAGCTTTCTTT.

This clone was recorded a few times. The chain is built from TRBV18 and TRBJ1-1; D is unclear. In germline, CDR1 is KGHSH, CDR2 LQKENI. CDR3 length: 16 amino acids. Trimming took off 2 bases at V and 0 bases at J, with 13 bases between the two ends. The CDR3 DNA reads as TGTGCCAGCTCACCAGAGTCCGCCATCATGAACACTGAAGCTTTCTTT. Translating gives CASSPESAIMNTEAFF. Variable domain in full (rest from reference TRBV18 and TRBJ1-1): NAGVMQNPRHLVRRRGQEARLRCSPMKGHSHVYWYRQLPEEGLKFMVYLQKENIIDESGMPKERFSAEFPKEGPSILRIQQVVRGDSAAYFCASSPESAIMNTEAFFGQGTRLTVV.

This clone has a handful of counts. This rearrangement joins TRBV7-9 to TRBJ1-2; weak D call: TRBD1 (5 bases). The V gene's germline CDR1 is SEHNR and CDR2 FQNEAQ (reference sequence). The ends were cut back, 5 bases at V and 4 bases at J, with 11 bases in the middle. CDR3 length: 13 amino acids. For the CDR3, the DNA is TGTGCCAGCAGCCTAGGGGACGGCTATGGCTACACCTTC. It codes for CASSLGDGYGYTF.

In its sample, this clone was seen once. The rearrangement links TRBV28 to TRBJ1-2, with TRBD1 matching 8 bases. The CDR3 runs 14 residues. Germline loops: CDR1 MDHEN, CDR2 SYDVKM. The V segment lost 7 bases and the J segment 4 bases; nucleotides outside the gene matches: 8. CDR3 DNA: TGTGCCAGCACCCAGGGGGGGACAGGCTATGGCTACACCTTC. This codes for CASTQGGTGYGYTF.

This chain links TRBV7-2 with TRBJ2-4, with 9 bases aligning to TRBD1. Unmatched junction bases numbered 10, after V lost 5 bases and J lost 2 bases. From germline, CDR1 is SGHTA and CDR2 FQGNSA. The CDR3 spans 17 residues. The CDR3 loop is CASSEQPGTGPKNIQYF. For the CDR3, the DNA is TGTGCCAGCAGCGAACAGCCCGGGACAGGGCCCAAAAACATTCAGTACTTC.

The chain links TRBV7-8 to TRBJ1-4; the D is unclear. V was shortened by 0 bases and J by 8 bases, with 13 bases between the two germline ends. Germline-derived CDR1 and CDR2 are SGHVS and FQNEAQ. This CDR3 is 15 amino acids long. The CDR3 loop is CASSLATETGEKLFF. CDR3 coding DNA: TGTGCCAGCAGCTTAGCTACAGAAACGGGGGAAAAACTGTTTTTT.

The chain links TRBV14 to TRBJ1-6; 7 bases fit TRBD1. The CDR3 spans 16 residues. Unmatched junction bases numbered 7, after V lost 2 bases and J lost 6 bases. Germline CDR1 is SGHDN and CDR2 is FVKESK. CDR3 sequence: CASSQRRQGGNSPLHF. CDR3 nucleotide sequence: TGTGCCAGCAGCCAACGTAGACAGGGAGGTAATTCACCCCTCCACTTT.

V gene TRBV25-1 combines with J gene TRBJ1-2, with 8 bases lining up with TRBD1. V shed 6 bases and J 1 base; nucleotides not matched to a gene: 4. Germline CDR1 and CDR2: MGHDK and SYGVNS. The CDR3 has 14 amino acids. CDR3 amino acids: CASRRQGCNYGYTF. The DNA for the CDR3 is TGTGCCAGCAGGAGACAGGGGTGTAACTATGGCTACACCTTC.

The chain combines TRBV30 with TRBJ2-7; 7 bases are shared with TRBD2. This CDR3 comprises 11 residues. Germline V gene sequence: CDR1 GTSNPN, CDR2 SVGIG (reference sequence). Germline trimming cut 5 bases from V and 9 bases from J; bases unmatched to any gene: 7. The CDR3 coding sequence is TGTGCCTGGGCGATCGGCGGGGGGCAGTACTTC. Translated: CAWAIGGGQYF. Based on the CDR3 plus reference TRBV30 and TRBJ2-7, the full variable domain is SQTIHQWPATLVQPVGSPLSLECTVEGTSNPNLYWYRQAAGRGLQLLFYSVGIGQISSEVPQNLSASRPQDRQFILSSKKLLLSDSGFYLCAWAIGGGQYFGPGTRLTVT.

The rearrangement uses TRBV19 and TRBJ1-5; TRBD1 matches at 7 bases. V lost 6 bases to trimming and J lost 2 bases; unmatched junction nucleotides: 7. Looked up from germline, CDR1 is LNHDA and CDR2 is SQIVND (reference sequence). The CDR3 covers 15 residues. The CDR3 protein is CASRRQGDRNQPQHF. The CDR3 DNA sequence: TGTGCCAGTAGACGACAGGGTGATCGCAATCAGCCCCAGCATTTT.

Of note for this clone: Other DNA sequences of this sample code for an identical CDR3. The V gene is TRBV7-2, the J gene TRBJ2-6; D unresolved. V lost 3 bases, J lost 3 bases, and 3 bases lay in between. The germline gives CDR1 SGHTA, CDR2 FQGNSA. The CDR3 extends over 13 amino acids. CDR3 DNA sequence: TGTGCCAGCAGCTTTTTTGGGGCCAACGTCCTGACTTTC. Its translation is CASSFFGANVLTF.

The chain couples TRBV28 to TRBJ1-1; D gene uncertain. Trimming stripped 5 bases from V and 1 base from J, with 8 bases between. Germline CDR1 reads MDHEN; CDR2 reads SYDVKM. The CDR3 is 13 amino acids. The CDR3 nucleotides read TGTGCCAGCAGTCCGCCCGGGAACACTGAAGCTTTCTTT. It translates to CASSPPGNTEAFF.

The chain links TRBV29-1 to TRBJ1-1, with no clear D. Germline CDR1 is SQVTM and CDR2 is ANQGSEA. The CDR3 has 13 residues. V lost 3 bases and J 5 bases, leaving 13 bases between the germline ends. The CDR3 spells CSVEAGGETEAFF. The CDR3 region has the DNA TGCAGCGTTGAGGCAGGTGGGGAGACTGAAGCTTTCTTT.

This chain connects TRBV2 to TRBJ2-2, with TRBD1 identical over 7 bases. This CDR3 has 13 residues. Germline CDR1 is SNHLY and CDR2 is FYNNEI. The V and J ends lost 7 bases and 7 bases, in that order; junction bases with no gene match: 6. CDR3 sequence: CASTEQGIGELFF. CDR3 nucleotides: TGTGCCAGCACGGAACAGGGGATCGGGGAGCTGTTTTTT.

The gene calls are TRBV5-4 and TRBJ1-4; a weak D match, TRBD1 (5 bases). The ends were cut back, 5 bases at V and 5 bases at J, with 16 bases in the middle. Germline V gene sequence: CDR1 SGHNT, CDR2 YYREEE (reference sequence). This CDR3 has 15 amino acids. Written as DNA, the CDR3 is TGTGCCAGCAGTCGCCGGGACGCTAGAAATGAAAAACTGTTTTTT. Translated: CASSRRDARNEKLFF.

This clone was recorded only once. The chain uses TRBV7-3 and TRBJ1-1; no definite D call. Germline CDR1 is SGHTA and CDR2 is FQGTGA. Trimming stripped 5 bases from V and 5 bases from J, with 15 bases between. There are 14 residues in the CDR3. Here the CDR3 reads CASSPTPQQTEAFF. The DNA of the CDR3 is TGTGCCAGCAGCCCCACCCCCCAACAGACTGAAGCTTTCTTT.

J is TRBJ1-2 and V is TRBV5-1; 9 bases match TRBD1. The CDR3 totals 17 residues. V shed 6 bases and J 0 bases; nucleotides not matched to a gene: 12. CDR1 SGHRS and CDR2 YFSETQ come from the germline V gene. The CDR3 reads CASKPIGGTGTNYGYTF. For the CDR3, the DNA is TGCGCCAGCAAGCCGATCGGTGGGACAGGGACTAACTATGGCTACACCTTC.

The genes are TRBV7-2 and TRBJ1-2; the match to TRBD1 covers 10 bases. V was clipped by 5 bases and J by 8 bases; unmatched bases: 11. The germline gives CDR1 SGHTA, CDR2 FQGNSA. CDR3 length equals 15 residues. Written as DNA, the CDR3 is TGTGCCAGCAGCCCCACTCCCGGGACAGGGGACGGCTACACCTTC. This encodes CASSPTPGTGDGYTF.